The source of this TCR beta chain is a study of shared clonotypes between healthy human individuals. Libraries were prepared by immunoSEQ multiplex PCR; TCRdb keeps only in-frame clonotypes and omits some of them. The sample carries some 2.3 million clones, more than 80% recorded once. Every one of the donors was a Caucasian adult that lived in Nashville, Tennessee. CDR1 is SGHAT, CDR2 FQNNGV, per germline. This CDR3 has 14 amino acids. The V end lost 7 bases, the J end lost 0 bases, and 10 bases lay between the germline ends. The sequence came from a man aged 18 to 30 in good health. Some clones in this sample may be carry-over from other donors' samples. The chain recombines TRBV11-2 with TRBJ1-3; possibly TRBD1 for D (5 bases). The sample taken for sequencing was naive CD4+ T cells from PBMCs. The subset is: CD45RA+ positively selected. This CDR3 reads CASNTRDSGNTIYF. CDR3 nucleotide sequence: TGTGCCAGCAACACCAGGGACTCTGGAAACACCATATATTTT. The whole variable domain, remainder taken from reference TRBV11-2 and TRBJ1-3, is EAGVAQSPRYKIIEKRQSVAFWCNPISGHATLYWYQQILGQGPKLLIQFQNNGVVDDSQLPKDRFSAERLKGVDSTLKIQPAKLEDSAVYLCASNTRDSGNTIYFGEGSWLTVV.